Below are 6 T cell receptor beta chains sequenced from a single sample in a study of blood T cell repertoires in COVID-19. The assay was immunoSEQ multiplex PCR, and TCRdb's table has in-frame clones only and misses some. In the table there are about 180,000 clones, 86% of which are singletons. What was sequenced was peripheral blood. These receptors originate from a man over 45 with active or convalescent COVID-19.

The chain carries TRBV27 and TRBJ1-2, with 7 bases fitting TRBD1. CDR1 and CDR2 from the germline V gene are MNHEY and SMNVEV (reference sequence). Trimming cost V 3 bases and J 4 bases; bases outside gene matches: 17. This CDR3 region has 18 residues. This chain's CDR3 is CASSFGPSRDRVTYGYTF. CDR3 DNA sequence: TGTGCCAGCAGTTTCGGCCCCAGCCGGGACAGAGTTACCTATGGCTACACCTTC.

The gene calls are TRBV14 and TRBJ1-2; D is perhaps TRBD1 (5 bases). V dropped 6 bases and J dropped 3 bases, with 14 bases sitting between them. The germline V gene has CDR1 SGHDN and CDR2 FVKESK. CDR3 length: 14 residues. The CDR3 region is CASRGGSEHYGYTF. The CDR3 DNA reads TGTGCCAGCAGGGGGGGGAGCGAGCACTATGGCTACACCTTC.

As for this clone: The identical CDR3 is also encoded by other nucleotide sequences in the sample. The chain has TRBV12-3 or TRBV12-4 and TRBJ2-5; possibly TRBD2 for D (5 bases). The CDR3 length is 10 residues. V was shortened by 8 bases and J by 4 bases, with 5 bases between the two germline ends. The CDR3 is CASGRETQYF. The DNA of the CDR3 is TGTGCCAGCGGGAGAGAGACCCAGTACTTC.

V is TRBV30 and J is TRBJ1-2; 7 bases are a match to TRBD1. The CDR3 runs to 15 residues. J lost 1 base, V lost 3 bases, and 8 bases had no gene match. Per the germline V gene, CDR1 is GTSNPN and CDR2 is SVGIG (reference sequence). The CDR3 is CAWSRGDSRNYGYTF. The CDR3 nucleotides are TGTGCCTGGAGCCGCGGGGACAGCCGTAACTATGGCTACACCTTC.

V usage is TRBV6-6 and J usage is TRBJ1-4; D unresolved. The CDR3 loop spans 13 amino acids. Per germline, CDR1 MNHNY and CDR2 SVGAGI (reference sequence). V was cut by 7 bases and J by 11 bases, with 17 bases left in between. The CDR3 DNA is TGTGCCAGCACCACCGATATAGGGAGGAAACTGTTTTTT. The encoded protein is CASTTDIGRKLFF.

The rearrangement uses TRBV19 and TRBJ1-3; 7 bases fit TRBD1. The junction had 7 bases not matched to a gene; V was cut back by 5 bases and J by 0 bases. CDR1 is LNHDA, CDR2 SQIVND, per germline (reference sequence). The CDR3 runs 16 residues. CDR3 nucleotides: TGTGCCAGTAGTCCTGAGGGGACAGTCTCTGGAAACACCATATATTTT. This codes for CASSPEGTVSGNTIYF.